A selection of T cell receptor beta chains follows, all from one sample in a study of blood T cell repertoires in COVID-19. This table comes from immunoSEQ multiplex PCR, and its TCRdb copy is limited to in-frame clones, with some not included. The sample gives more than 60,000 clones, about 90% of which show up once; 5.3% is in the top ten. Sequencing was done on a sample of peripheral blood. These receptors all stem from a man over 45 with acute or convalescent COVID-19. Both conserved end residues are part of each CDR3. Each record gives: J gene, V gene, CDR3 protein.

J: TRBJ1-5
V: TRBV9
CDR3: CASSFRDRVFISSNQPQHF

J: TRBJ2-2
V: TRBV25-1
CDR3: CASSESGHSTGELFF

J: TRBJ2-3
V: TRBV5-1
CDR3: CASSWTSGSADTQYF

J: TRBJ2-3
V: TRBV7-7
CDR3: CASSALGQGSGTQYF

J: TRBJ2-3
V: TRBV10-1
CDR3: CASRPGSTDTQYF

J: TRBJ1-1
V: TRBV6-6
CDR3: CASSYSPGLEAFF

J: TRBJ2-3
V: TRBV27
CDR3: CASSSKTSGESTDTQYF

J: TRBJ2-2
V: TRBV2
CDR3: CASSERASSGRAPGELFF

J: TRBJ1-2
V: TRBV6-5
CDR3: CASSYSGGGYGYTF

J: TRBJ1-6
V: TRBV27
CDR3: CASSWDFNSPLHF

J: TRBJ2-1
V: TRBV2
CDR3: CASKKLAVKTSYNEQFF

J: TRBJ2-1
V: TRBV19
CDR3: CASSLRVSYNEQFF

J: TRBJ1-2
V: TRBV7-2
CDR3: CASSEDTFNYGYTF

J: TRBJ1-5
V: TRBV7-9
CDR3: CASSRTGDNQPQHF

J: TRBJ2-4
V: TRBV10-3
CDR3: CAISELPGQGNIQYF

J: TRBJ2-7
V: TRBV5-4
CDR3: CASSPPGRTSLEQYF

J: TRBJ2-7
V: TRBV19
CDR3: CASSIGHTYEQYF